This record looks at one T cell receptor (beta chain) sequence and its context. What it binds is not known. V was shortened by 6 bases and J by 3 bases, with 3 bases between the two germline ends. CDR3 length equals 11 residues. The germline gives CDR1 MNHNS, CDR2 SASEGT. Blood got drawn at baseline, again on cycle 4 day 1, and then on cycle 7 day 1. The data belong to a study of OX40 agonist ivuxolimab in advanced cancers. Study at large: The patients received agonistic anti-OX40 (CD134) antibody ivuxolimab. Overall study findings and caveats: More expanded clones were found, on average, in CD8+ than in CD4+ T cells. Blood T cells, both CD4+ and CD8+, expanded clonally by week 6 at 0.1 to 3.0 mg/kg.

The data were produced by immunoSEQ multiplex PCR, yet TCRdb's version contains in-frame clones alone and is incomplete. The sample has tens of thousands of clones; more than 70% are singletons. The chain carries TRBV6-1 and TRBJ2-1, with no clear D. The TCR comes from an adult with an advanced solid tumor such as melanoma, head and neck, liver or kidney cancer. This material consisted of CD4+ or CD8+ T cells sorted from blood, taken in a trial of the OX40 agonist ivuxolimab. The CDR3 is CASRDYNEQFF. The CDR3 nucleotides are TGTGCCAGCAGGGACTACAATGAGCAGTTCTTC.